This T cell receptor (beta chain) was obtained from a study of T cell changes during pregnancy in multiple sclerosis. This CDR3 has 16 residues. Germline CDR1 reads PRHDT; CDR2 reads FYEKMQ (reference sequence). V shed 3 bases, J shed 6 bases, and the junction held 5 bases outside the gene matches. Assay: immunoSEQ multiplex PCR; the TCRdb copy retains only in-frame clones and omits some. Of about 75,000 clones listed, about 89% were seen once; the top ten hold about 0.9%. Notes on this clone: Other DNA sequences of this sample code for an identical CDR3.

This material consisted of peripheral blood, taken in the first trimester of pregnancy. The chain uses TRBV13 and TRBJ2-3; 14 bases fit TRBD2. This receptor was identified in a female donor in good health, enrolled as a control in a pregnancy study. CDR3 sequence reads: CASSFGTSGSGDTQYF. The DNA for the CDR3 is TGTGCCAGCAGCTTCGGGACTAGCGGGAGTGGGGATACGCAGTATTTT.